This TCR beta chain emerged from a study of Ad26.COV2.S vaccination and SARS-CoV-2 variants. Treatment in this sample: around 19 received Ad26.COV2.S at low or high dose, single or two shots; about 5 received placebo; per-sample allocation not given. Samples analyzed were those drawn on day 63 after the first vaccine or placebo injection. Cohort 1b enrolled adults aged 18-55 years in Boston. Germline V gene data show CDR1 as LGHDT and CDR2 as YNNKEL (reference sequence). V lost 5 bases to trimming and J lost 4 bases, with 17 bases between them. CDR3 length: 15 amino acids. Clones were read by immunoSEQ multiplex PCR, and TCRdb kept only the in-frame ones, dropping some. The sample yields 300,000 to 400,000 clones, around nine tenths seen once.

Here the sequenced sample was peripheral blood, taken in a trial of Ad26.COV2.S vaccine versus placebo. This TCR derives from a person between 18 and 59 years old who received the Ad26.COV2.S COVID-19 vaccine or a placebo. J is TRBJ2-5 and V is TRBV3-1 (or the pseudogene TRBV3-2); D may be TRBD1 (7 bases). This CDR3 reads CASSSSRGEGETQYF. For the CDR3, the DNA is TGTGCCAGCAGCTCTTCCAGGGGGGAAGGAGAGACCCAGTACTTC.